The rows below give T cell receptor beta chains drawn from one sample of a study of T cells expressing NK-cell markers. TCRdb reworked the 5' RACE reads into one entry per CDR3 protein, no DNA. This repertoire comprises about 370,000 distinct CDR3 sequences; its ten largest clones make up about 10%. The sequencing input was blood T cells: a sorted CD56 or NKG2C T cell subset, CD4+ or CD8+ T cells, or bulk PBMC T cells (not recorded which). Receptors originate from a woman aged 45-59 years in good health. Each CDR3 is given with its conserved first and last residue.

V,length,J,CDR3
TRBV20-1,16,TRBJ2-5,CSARRMASGIRETQYF
TRBV14,18,TRBJ2-1,CASSQDQLLWSSYNEQFF
TRBV7-6,15,TRBJ2-1,CASSDTGTSVFGGFF
TRBV20-1,12,TRBJ2-3,CSLAPRSDTQYF
TRBV20-1,14,TRBJ1-2,CSARETSGVVGYTF
TRBV12-3/TRBV12-4,14,TRBJ1-1,CASRADRDGTEAFF
TRBV24-1,15,TRBJ2-3,CATSDPGLAGGREYF
TRBV3-1,15,TRBJ2-1,CASSPTPGSDNEQFF
TRBV4-1,15,TRBJ2-6,CASSQVSSGANVLTF
TRBV12-3/TRBV12-4,15,TRBJ1-2,CASTKTLQGAYGYTF
TRBV5-6,15,TRBJ1-2,CASSTYRAAIGGYTF
TRBV7-3,15,TRBJ2-1,CASSPRTGINNEQFF
TRBV6-1,15,TRBJ1-1,CASRRSIGGNTEAFF
TRBV10-3,14,TRBJ1-1,CAISGTRGETEAFF
TRBV25-1,14,TRBJ2-5,CASRGTGYGETQYF
TRBV20-1,12,TRBJ2-4,CSVSTSGNIQYF
TRBV7-2,16,TRBJ2-3,CASSYRAGKRTDTQYF
TRBV12-3/TRBV12-4,13,TRBJ2-5,CASNRDLQETQYF
TRBV4-1,15,TRBJ2-1,CASSPQPSSYNEQFF
TRBV4-1,16,TRBJ2-3,CASSHGTSDSRNTQYF
TRBV6-1,15,TRBJ1-3,CASSLDWFSGNTIYF
TRBV25-1,13,TRBJ2-1,CASSDSLARHHFF
TRBV5-6,13,TRBJ2-5,CASRLSSAETQYF
TRBV11-2,16,TRBJ2-3,CASRHNRRSGGLTQYF
TRBV5-5,13,TRBJ2-1,CASIEGGNNEQFF
TRBV9,15,TRBJ2-7,CASSPLGGAGYEQYF
TRBV28,12,TRBJ2-4,CASSGRRGIQYF
TRBV10-3,13,TRBJ2-7,CAVSRTGGYEQYF
TRBV15,16,TRBJ2-3,CATSPRDGRFADTQYF
TRBV6-6,14,TRBJ2-5,CASSLTGSGAAQYF
TRBV20-1,14,TRBJ2-3,CSARQRASTDTQYF
TRBV5-1,14,TRBJ1-4,CASGEGQGIEKLFF
TRBV9,15,TRBJ2-3,CASSVAPWSTDTQYF
TRBV12-3/TRBV12-4,11,TRBJ1-1,CASSLDTRAFF
TRBV15,14,TRBJ2-1,CATSRDPGRGEQFF
TRBV29-1,13,TRBJ2-5,CSVDPGGRQTQYF
TRBV18,13,TRBJ2-3,CASSPPSGVTQYF
TRBV7-7,16,TRBJ2-2,CASSRGGLLNTGELFF